This TCR beta chain came from a study of control samples from healthy donors and cancer patients. The CDR3 contains 13 residues. V was trimmed by 10 bases and J by 7 bases, leaving 21 bases between them. The germline V gene encodes CDR1 SGHDT and CDR2 YYEEEE. The table came from immunoSEQ multiplex PCR; TCRdb's copy has only in-frame clones and leaves some out. Of around 100,000 clones listed, less than 90% are singletons. This chain uses TRBV5-6 with TRBJ2-7, with TRBD2 as a possible D gene (5 bases). The receptor was derived from a woman in her forties or fifties in good health. Sequenced input: blood. This chain's CDR3 is CASQQLGVGEQYF. The CDR3 DNA follows: TGTGCCTCCCAGCAGCTCGGGGTCGGGGAGCAGTACTTC.